These T cell receptor beta chains were read from a single sample in a study of blood T cell repertoires in COVID-19. Using immunoSEQ multiplex PCR, the repertoire was profiled, and TCRdb retains in-frame clones only, with some absent. The sample carries fewer than 300,000 clones, 90% recorded once. The specimen sequenced was peripheral blood. Every receptor here comes from a woman aged 45-59 years with COVID-19, enrolled during active disease. The CDR3 runs from the conserved cysteine through the conserved F or W. D genes are given only for firm matches. Rows give clone size only sometimes, using once, few, many, or a class for an expanded clone.

CDR3 length	D gene	V gene	J gene	clone size	CDR3 protein	CDR3 DNA
15	TRBD1	TRBV10-1	TRBJ1-1	few	CASSEPKTGITEAFF	TGCGCCAGCAGTGAGCCCAAGACAGGGATCACTGAAGCTTTCTTT
14	.	TRBV4-1	TRBJ1-6	many	CASSQLQGDSPLHF	TGCGCCAGCAGCCAATTACAGGGTGATTCACCCCTCCACTTT
19	.	TRBV12-5	TRBJ1-1	.	CASGLVPEGGVGMNTEAFF	TGTGCTAGTGGTTTGGTACCAGAAGGGGGGGTAGGGATGAACACTGAAGCTTTCTTT
13	.	TRBV4-1	TRBJ1-1	few	CASSLEPGVEAFF	TGCGCCAGCAGCCTAGAACCGGGAGTTGAAGCTTTCTTT
15	.	TRBV19	TRBJ1-4	.	CASSILDRIDEKLFF	TGTGCCAGTAGTATACTCGACAGGATAGATGAAAAACTGTTTTTT
13	.	TRBV15	TRBJ1-1	.	CATSRAQNTEAFF	TGTGCCACCAGCAGAGCCCAAAACACTGAAGCTTTCTTT
15	TRBD1	TRBV7-3	TRBJ1-3	.	CASSFSNRGGNTIYF	TGTGCCAGCAGCTTCTCGAACAGGGGCGGAAACACCATATATTTT
21	TRBD1	TRBV15	TRBJ1-1	.	CATSRLSIKRRQGERNTEAFF	TGTGCCACCAGCAGACTATCCATAAAACGCCGACAGGGGGAAAGGAACACTGAAGCTTTCTTT
11	.	TRBV5-4	TRBJ2-5	.	CASSFKETQYF	TGTGCCAGCAGCTTTAAAGAGACCCAGTACTTC
14	.	TRBV7-9	TRBJ1-4	.	CASGELRANEKLFF	TGTGCCAGCGGGGAGTTGCGAGCTAATGAAAAACTGTTTTTT
15	.	TRBV6-5	TRBJ1-1	.	CASSWGTGMNTEAFF	TGTGCCAGCAGTTGGGGTACAGGGATGAACACTGAAGCTTTCTTT
16	TRBD1	TRBV5-4	TRBJ1-1	.	CASSTPTGRVNTEAFF	TGTGCCAGCAGCACCCCGACAGGGAGAGTGAACACTGAAGCTTTCTTT
14	TRBD1	TRBV12-5	TRBJ1-6	.	CASGLQGESSPLHF	TGTGCTAGTGGTCTACAGGGGGAGAGTTCACCCCTCCACTTT
16	TRBD2	TRBV5-4	TRBJ2-3	.	CASSPRLAGSTDTQYF	TGTGCCAGCAGCCCGAGACTAGCGGGCAGCACAGATACGCAGTATTTT
14	TRBD2	TRBV5-1	TRBJ2-7	.	CASSLVAGSYEQYF	TGCGCCAGCAGCTTAGTAGCGGGATCCTACGAGCAGTACTTC
15	.	TRBV5-6	TRBJ2-5	.	CASSLEAGKKETQYF	TGTGCCAGCAGCTTGGAAGCAGGAAAGAAAGAGACCCAGTACTTC
12	.	TRBV19	TRBJ1-2	.	CASNDRGYGYTF	TGTGCCAGTAACGATAGGGGCTATGGCTACACCTTC
16	TRBD2	TRBV18	TRBJ2-3	.	CASSPLTSGSTDTQYF	TGTGCCAGCTCACCCCTCACTAGCGGGAGCACAGATACGCAGTATTTT
16	TRBD1	TRBV5-1	TRBJ1-2	.	CASSLEGQAGVHGYTF	TGCGCCAGCAGCTTGGAGGGACAGGCCGGGGTCCATGGCTACACCTTC
14	.	TRBV4-2	TRBJ1-5	few	CASSQDREFQPQHF	TGTGCCAGCAGCCAAGATCGGGAGTTTCAGCCCCAGCATTTT
14	.	TRBV19	TRBJ1-4	.	CASRPPGFGEKLFF	TGTGCCAGTCGTCCCCCAGGGTTCGGTGAAAAACTGTTTTTT
18	.	TRBV4-2	TRBJ2-1	.	CASSQGGAWGERGNEQFF	TGTGCCAGCAGCCAAGGTGGGGCTTGGGGGGAGAGGGGCAATGAGCAGTTCTTC
16	TRBD2	TRBV3-1/TRBV3-2	TRBJ2-4	.	CASSPSGSLAKNIQYF	TGTGCCAGCAGTCCTAGCGGGAGCCTAGCCAAAAACATTCAGTACTTC
13	.	TRBV2	TRBJ1-1	.	CASFEGQNTEAFF	TGTGCCAGCTTCGAGGGCCAGAACACTGAAGCTTTCTTT
17	TRBD2	TRBV10-1	TRBJ2-1	.	CASSRTVAGWQDNEQFF	TGCGCCAGCAGCCGAACTGTAGCGGGATGGCAAGACAATGAGCAGTTCTTC
15	TRBD2	TRBV6-6	TRBJ2-3	.	CASSPGTSEGDTQYF	TGTGCCAGCAGTCCGGGGACTAGTGAGGGAGATACGCAGTATTTT
13	.	TRBV27	TRBJ2-7	.	CASSRQASYEQYF	TGTGCCAGCAGTCGACAGGCCTCCTACGAGCAGTACTTC
16	.	TRBV30	TRBJ1-1	.	CAWSPGGRPMNTEAFF	TGTGCCTGGAGCCCCGGGGGGCGGCCGATGAACACTGAAGCTTTCTTT
15	TRBD1	TRBV6-5	TRBJ1-2	.	CATAGTGGFNYGYTF	TGTGCCACCGCCGGGACAGGGGGCTTCAACTATGGCTACACCTTC
16	TRBD2	TRBV7-8	TRBJ2-3	.	CASTLTTAGGPDTQYF	TGTGCCAGCACCCTCACTACAGCGGGAGGGCCGGATACGCAGTATTTT
15	.	TRBV11-2	TRBJ2-7	.	CASSLEGRVGGEQYF	TGTGCCAGCAGCTTAGAAGGCAGGGTAGGTGGGGAGCAGTACTTC
15	TRBD1	TRBV19	TRBJ2-1	few	CASSMDRGLYNEQFF	TGTGCCAGTAGCATGGACAGGGGACTATACAATGAGCAGTTCTTC
14	.	TRBV5-1	TRBJ2-1	.	CASSLGGSYNEQFF	TGCGCCAGCAGCTTGGGAGGCTCTTACAATGAGCAGTTCTTC
17	.	TRBV7-3	TRBJ2-1	.	CASSLGLADSSYNEQFF	TGTGCCAGCAGCTTAGGGCTGGCTGATAGCTCCTACAATGAGCAGTTCTTC
16	.	TRBV3-1/TRBV3-2	TRBJ1-1	.	CASRQAPSQFNTEAFF	TGTGCCAGCAGACAGGCCCCCTCACAATTTAACACTGAAGCTTTCTTT
15	TRBD2	TRBV7-2	TRBJ2-5	.	CASSLEPGGQETQYF	TGTGCCAGCAGCTTAGAGCCGGGGGGCCAAGAGACCCAGTACTTC
15	.	TRBV6-2/TRBV6-3	TRBJ2-2	.	CASSYFVGGSGELFF	TGTGCCAGCAGTTACTTTGTCGGGGGTAGCGGGGAGCTGTTTTTT
14	.	TRBV4-1	TRBJ2-3	.	CASSQGLGRDTQYF	TGCGCCAGCAGCCAAGGACTAGGTCGAGATACGCAGTATTTT
16	TRBD2	TRBV7-8	TRBJ2-1	once	CASSLLLGLAGDEQFF	TGTGCCAGCAGCTTATTATTGGGACTAGCGGGAGATGAGCAGTTCTTC
14	.	TRBV7-2	TRBJ1-1	once	CASSSKFQNTEAFF	TGTGCCAGCAGCTCAAAATTTCAGAACACTGAAGCTTTCTTT
12	TRBD2	TRBV10-3	TRBJ2-7	.	CAISDTSDEQYF	TGTGCCATCAGTGATACTAGCGACGAGCAGTACTTC
15	TRBD2	TRBV7-2	TRBJ2-5	.	CASSLDGREQETQYF	TGTGCCAGCAGCTTAGACGGGAGGGAACAAGAGACCCAGTACTTC
15	.	TRBV7-2	TRBJ1-1	few	CASRSQGLSNTEAFF	TGTGCCAGCAGGTCACAGGGCCTATCGAACACTGAAGCTTTCTTT
14	.	TRBV6-1	TRBJ2-7	.	CASSDNTPRYEQYF	TGTGCCAGCAGTGATAACACCCCGAGGTACGAGCAGTACTTC
13	.	TRBV6-5	TRBJ2-3	.	CASSYGRTDTQYF	TGTGCCAGCAGTTACGGGCGCACAGATACGCAGTATTTT
15	.	TRBV7-2	TRBJ2-1	.	CASSFGDTIYNEQFF	TGTGCCAGCAGCTTTGGGGACACTATTTACAATGAGCAGTTCTTC
14	TRBD1	TRBV7-9	TRBJ1-5	once	CASSPLQGNQPQHF	TGTGCCAGCAGCCCCTTACAGGGGAATCAGCCCCAGCATTTT
17	TRBD2	TRBV6-6	TRBJ2-2	.	CASSQSRGLAGAGELFF	TGTGCCAGCAGTCAATCTCGGGGACTAGCGGGAGCCGGGGAGCTGTTTTTT
16	TRBD1	TRBV11-2	TRBJ1-4	.	CASSNTGTGVMTKLFF	TGTGCCAGCAGCAATACCGGGACAGGGGTTATGACAAAACTGTTTTTT